These T cell receptor beta chains were read from a single sample in a study of cytomegalovirus exposure and HLA in healthy donors. Profiled with immunoSEQ multiplex PCR; TCRdb holds only in-frame clones, not every one. The table has over 100,000 clones, approximately 90% seen once. The material sequenced was PBMCs. These receptors were obtained from a young woman in good health and CMV-seropositive. The CDR3 runs from the conserved cysteine through the conserved F or W. A D gene is named only where the DNA matches it firmly. A row's size may be missing; if present it is once, few, many or a size class.

v_gene	len	abundance	d_gene	j_gene	CDR3nt	CDR3aa
TRBV2	15	.	TRBD2	TRBJ2-3	TGTGCCAGCAAGCGGGGCCGACGAGTAACAGATACGCAGTATTTT	CASKRGRRVTDTQYF
TRBV7-8	14	.	.	TRBJ1-3	TGTGCCAGCAGGCTGGGCCGCTCTGGAAACACCATATATTTT	CASRLGRSGNTIYF
TRBV9	16	.	TRBD2	TRBJ2-2	TGTGCCAGCAGCCCACTAGCGGGAGGAAACACCGGGGAGCTGTTTTTT	CASSPLAGGNTGELFF
TRBV29-1	15	.	.	TRBJ1-3	TGCAGCGTTGACAGGGCCGAACCCTCTGGAAACACCATATATTTT	CSVDRAEPSGNTIYF
TRBV10-3	14	.	.	TRBJ1-4	TGTGCCACCTCCGGCCAGGGGCTTAGTGAAAAACTGTTTTTT	CATSGQGLSEKLFF
TRBV7-2	13	.	.	TRBJ1-1	TGTGCCAGCAGCTTAAGAGGACAGTCTGAAGCTTTCTTT	CASSLRGQSEAFF
TRBV4-1	16	.	TRBD1	TRBJ1-4	TGCGCCAGCAGCGTACGACAGGGTGCAACTAATGAAAAACTGTTTTTT	CASSVRQGATNEKLFF
TRBV4-1	14	.	.	TRBJ2-7	TGCGCCAGCAGCCACGGGCCCAGGGGCCGGGACGAGTACTTC	CASSHGPRGRDEYF
TRBV7-9	14	.	TRBD1	TRBJ2-7	TGTGCCAGCAGCTTAGGTGGGACAGGGAACGAGCAGTACTTC	CASSLGGTGNEQYF
TRBV15	12	.	TRBD1	TRBJ2-1	TGTGCCACCGGACAGGACTACAATGAGCAGTTCTTC	CATGQDYNEQFF
TRBV5-1	15	.	TRBD1	TRBJ1-4	TGCGCCAGCAGCTGGGGACAGGGGGCTAATGAAAAACTGTTTTTT	CASSWGQGANEKLFF
TRBV5-4	18	.	.	TRBJ1-3	TGTGCCAGCAGCTTGAGGGCCACATTCGGGAAGGAGGAAGACACCATATATTTT	CASSLRATFGKEEDTIYF
TRBV5-4	15	.	TRBD2	TRBJ2-2	TGTGCCAGCAGCTTGGGACTAGCGGGAACCGGGGAGCTGTTTTTT	CASSLGLAGTGELFF
TRBV27	14	.	.	TRBJ1-6	TGTGCCAGCAGTTCAGGGTCTGCAGTTTCACCCCTCCACTTT	CASSSGSAVSPLHF
TRBV6-6	16	.	.	TRBJ1-2	TGTGCCAGCAGTCCATACCAACCAATACAGGGCTATGGCTACACCTTC	CASSPYQPIQGYGYTF
TRBV5-4	13	.	TRBD1	TRBJ1-1	TGTGCCAGCAGCCTACAGGGGTCGGCTGAAGCTTTCTTT	CASSLQGSAEAFF
TRBV7-2	15	.	.	TRBJ2-7	TGTGCCAGCAGCTTGTTCCCCTTTGCCCAGTACGAGCAGTACTTC	CASSLFPFAQYEQYF
TRBV7-8	16	.	.	TRBJ1-4	TGTGCCAGCAGCTTAATGAATTTGGCAATACCGGAAAAACTGTTTTTT	CASSLMNLAIPEKLFF
TRBV2	18	.	.	TRBJ2-2	TGTGCCAGCACCCCCCGTCCGGTGGCGGTCGCGAACACCGGGGAGCTGTTTTTT	CASTPRPVAVANTGELFF
TRBV19	15	.	TRBD1	TRBJ1-4	TGTGCCAGTAGTACTGGGACAGGGTCGCGTGAAAAACTGTTTTTT	CASSTGTGSREKLFF
TRBV6-5	15	.	.	TRBJ1-1	TGTGCCAGCAGTTACAATGACCGGAGGAACACTGAAGCTTTCTTT	CASSYNDRRNTEAFF
TRBV18	14	.	.	TRBJ1-1	TGTGCCAGCTCACGAGGGAACATGAACACTGAAGCTTTCTTT	CASSRGNMNTEAFF
TRBV27	13	.	.	TRBJ1-5	TGTGCCAGCAGGTTCAGGGTAGGTCAGCCCCAGCATTTT	CASRFRVGQPQHF
TRBV6-5	14	once	.	TRBJ2-3	TGTGCCACTCAACAGGTCTGGGGCACAGATACGCAGTATTTT	CATQQVWGTDTQYF
TRBV5-1	13	.	.	TRBJ1-1	TGCGCCAGCAGGGAGGGTATCAACACTGAAGCTTTCTTT	CASREGINTEAFF
TRBV29-1	11	.	.	TRBJ1-2	TGCAGCATCCCGGACAGCTATGGCTACACCTTC	CSIPDSYGYTF
TRBV4-2	17	.	.	TRBJ1-1	TGTGCCAGCAGCCAAGGTCTTATGGTGGGGACACTTTCTTTGGCTTTCTTT	CASSQGLMVGTLSLAFF
TRBV11-1	15	.	.	TRBJ1-4	TGTGCCAGCAGCTTTTCCAAGGGGGAAAATGAAAAACTGTTTTTT	CASSFSKGENEKLFF
TRBV30	13	.	TRBD1	TRBJ1-1	TGTGCCTGGATCCAGGGGGTGAACACTGAAGCTTTCTTT	CAWIQGVNTEAFF
TRBV27	14	.	.	TRBJ2-1	TGTGCCAGCAGTATTCTCCAGGGGTCCGGTGAGCAGTTCTTC	CASSILQGSGEQFF
TRBV7-6	15	.	.	TRBJ2-5	TGTGCCAGCAGCTTACCGACAGGGAGGAGAGAGACCCAGTACTTC	CASSLPTGRRETQYF
TRBV15	15	.	.	TRBJ1-3	TGTGCCACCAGCAGAGATCGGGGGAGCGGAAACACCATATATTTT	CATSRDRGSGNTIYF
TRBV15	14	.	TRBD1	TRBJ2-7	TGTGCCACCACCCCCGGGACAGGGCCCTACGAGCAGTACTTC	CATTPGTGPYEQYF
TRBV6-6	13	.	TRBD1	TRBJ2-7	TGTGCCAGCACCCAAGACAGGGTTTACGAGCAGTACTTC	CASTQDRVYEQYF
TRBV2	14	.	.	TRBJ2-7	TGTGCCAGCAGTGCTCCCGGGGGGCGGCACGAGCAGTACTTC	CASSAPGGRHEQYF
TRBV7-9	15	once	.	TRBJ2-7	TGTGCCAGCAGCGAAGAAACGGGAGTAGACTACGAGCAGTACTTC	CASSEETGVDYEQYF
TRBV19	14	.	TRBD1	TRBJ2-7	TGTGCCACCAGACAGGGGGGGAACTCCTACGAGCAGTACTTC	CATRQGGNSYEQYF
TRBV7-9	16	once	.	TRBJ1-3	TGTGCCAGCAGCTTAGGCCCCGACAGCTCTGGAAACACCATATATTTT	CASSLGPDSSGNTIYF
TRBV30	16	.	TRBD1	TRBJ2-2	TGTGCCTGGGACGTAGGACAGGGGTCGACCACCGGGGAGCTGTTTTTT	CAWDVGQGSTTGELFF
TRBV4-1	13	.	TRBD1	TRBJ1-1	TGCGCCAGCAGCCAAACAGGGGTTACTGAAGCTTTCTTT	CASSQTGVTEAFF
TRBV5-4	15	.	TRBD1	TRBJ1-2	TGTGCCAGCAGCTTGAATCTTGACAGGGGCGGTCGCTACACCTTC	CASSLNLDRGGRYTF
TRBV7-2	15	many	.	TRBJ1-5	TGTGCCAGCAGCTTAGGAGGTTATAGCAATCAGCCCCAGCATTTT	CASSLGGYSNQPQHF
TRBV2	15	once	TRBD2	TRBJ2-1	TGTGCCAGCAGTGACGTTGGTAGCGGGGGGTCTGAGCAGTTCTTC	CASSDVGSGGSEQFF
TRBV5-4	13	.	.	TRBJ1-1	TGTGCCAGCAGCATTCAGGGGAACACTGAAGCTTTCTTT	CASSIQGNTEAFF
TRBV5-6	12	.	.	TRBJ1-5	TGTGCCAGCAGCGCGCTGGATCAGCCCCAGCATTTT	CASSALDQPQHF
TRBV27	14	once	TRBD1	TRBJ1-2	TGTGCCAGCAGAAGGACAGGGGGGAACTATGGCTACACCTTC	CASRRTGGNYGYTF
TRBV19	13	.	.	TRBJ1-2	TGTGCCAGTAGCAACACAGGGAACTATGGCTACACCTTC	CASSNTGNYGYTF
TRBV15	14	.	TRBD1	TRBJ1-1	TGTGCCACCAGCGGACGGACAGGAAACACTGAAGCTTTCTTT	CATSGRTGNTEAFF
TRBV5-6	13	.	TRBD1	TRBJ1-1	TGTGCCAGCAGCTGGACAGGGAGCACTGAAGCTTTCTTT	CASSWTGSTEAFF
TRBV10-3	13	.	.	TRBJ1-3	TGTGCCACCTCGGACATATCTGGAAACACCATATATTTT	CATSDISGNTIYF
TRBV6-5	14	.	.	TRBJ2-2	TGTGCCAGCAGCGAGGATCGGGTCGCCGGGGAGCTGTTTTTT	CASSEDRVAGELFF
TRBV11-2	15	.	TRBD2	TRBJ2-1	TGTGCCACCCTCGGGCGCGGGGAGGGGTCTTATGAGCAGTTCTTC	CATLGRGEGSYEQFF
TRBV5-4	16	.	TRBD1	TRBJ1-6	TGTGCCAGCAGCGACTCCTCGACAGGGGTAGGCTCACCCCTCCACTTT	CASSDSSTGVGSPLHF
TRBV11-3	16	.	TRBD2	TRBJ2-1	TGTGCCAGCAGCTCCATAACTAGCGGGAGGCCTTATGAGCAGTTCTTC	CASSSITSGRPYEQFF
TRBV5-1	15	.	TRBD2	TRBJ2-5	TGCGCCAGCAGCTTGGAGCCGGGAGGAGGAGAGACCCAGTACTTC	CASSLEPGGGETQYF
TRBV15	16	few	TRBD1	TRBJ1-1	TGTGCCACCAGCAGAGATTATGGGACAGGGAACACTGAAGCTTTCTTT	CATSRDYGTGNTEAFF
TRBV2	14	.	.	TRBJ1-5	TGTGCCAGCAGGGGGGGGGTGACTAATCAGCCCCAGCATTTT	CASRGGVTNQPQHF
TRBV7-3	16	.	.	TRBJ2-1	TGTGCCAGCAGCTTATCCCTTGCCACCAGGCTGGATGAGCAGTTCTTC	CASSLSLATRLDEQFF
TRBV30	13	.	.	TRBJ2-7	TGTGCCTGGAGTGAGTGGGGGGCCTACGAGCAGTACTTC	CAWSEWGAYEQYF